This T cell receptor (beta chain) appears in the sequencing data of a study of cytotoxic CD8 clonotypes in ibrutinib-treated CLL. Using immunoSEQ multiplex PCR, the repertoire was profiled, and TCRdb retains in-frame clones only, with some absent. The sample carries fewer than 100,000 clones, around 79% recorded once. CDR3 length: 15 amino acids. CDR1 SGHRS and CDR2 YFSETQ come from the germline V gene. Trimming left V 0 bases short and J 6 bases short, with 13 bases between. J is TRBJ2-1 and V is TRBV5-1, with D perhaps TRBD2 (7 bases). Here the sequenced sample was PBMCs, taken after 12 months of ibrutinib treatment. The sequence came from a human donor with chronic lymphocytic leukemia. CDR3 sequence: CASSLGRGGPNEQFF. The CDR3 DNA reads as TGCGCCAGCAGCTTGGGGAGGGGGGGCCCCAATGAGCAGTTCTTC.